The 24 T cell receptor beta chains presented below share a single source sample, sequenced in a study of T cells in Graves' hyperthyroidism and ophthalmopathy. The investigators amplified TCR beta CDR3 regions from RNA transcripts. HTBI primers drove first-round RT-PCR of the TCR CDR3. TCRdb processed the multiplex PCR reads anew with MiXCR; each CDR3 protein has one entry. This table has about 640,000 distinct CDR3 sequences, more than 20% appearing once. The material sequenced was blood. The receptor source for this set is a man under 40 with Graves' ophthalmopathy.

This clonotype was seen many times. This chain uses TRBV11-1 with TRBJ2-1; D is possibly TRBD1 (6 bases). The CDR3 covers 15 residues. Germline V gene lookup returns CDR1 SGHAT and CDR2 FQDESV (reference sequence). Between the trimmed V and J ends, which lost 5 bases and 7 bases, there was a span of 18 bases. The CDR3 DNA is TGTGCCAGCAGCAAGGGACGGTTCGGACAGAATGAGCAGTTCTTC. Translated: CASSKGRFGQNEQFF.

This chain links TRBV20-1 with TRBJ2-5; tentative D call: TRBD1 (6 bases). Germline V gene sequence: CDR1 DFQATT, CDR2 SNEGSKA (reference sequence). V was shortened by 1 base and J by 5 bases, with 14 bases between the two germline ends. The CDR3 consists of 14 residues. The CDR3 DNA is TGCAGTGCTAGAGTGGCGGCAAGGGGGGAGACCCAGTACTTC. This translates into CSARVAARGETQYF.

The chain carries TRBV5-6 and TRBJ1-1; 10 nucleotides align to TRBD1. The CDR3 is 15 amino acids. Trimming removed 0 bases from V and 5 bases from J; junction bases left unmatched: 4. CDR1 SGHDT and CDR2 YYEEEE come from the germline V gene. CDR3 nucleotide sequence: TGTGCCAGCAGCTTGGCCGGGACAGGGGCGACTGAAGCTTTCTTT. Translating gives CASSLAGTGATEAFF.

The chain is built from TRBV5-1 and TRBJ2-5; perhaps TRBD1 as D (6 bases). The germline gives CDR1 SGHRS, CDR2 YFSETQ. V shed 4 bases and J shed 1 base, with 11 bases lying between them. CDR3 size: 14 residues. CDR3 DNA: TGCGCCAGCAGCATACAGGGCCTCCAAGAGACCCAGTACTTC. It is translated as CASSIQGLQETQYF.

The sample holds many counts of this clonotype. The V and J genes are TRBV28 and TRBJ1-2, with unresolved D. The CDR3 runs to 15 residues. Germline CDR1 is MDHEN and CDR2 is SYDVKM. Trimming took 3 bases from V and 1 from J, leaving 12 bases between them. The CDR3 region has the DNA TGTGCCAGCAGTTTCGGGCCGGCCAGTAACTATGGCTACACCTTC. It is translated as CASSFGPASNYGYTF.

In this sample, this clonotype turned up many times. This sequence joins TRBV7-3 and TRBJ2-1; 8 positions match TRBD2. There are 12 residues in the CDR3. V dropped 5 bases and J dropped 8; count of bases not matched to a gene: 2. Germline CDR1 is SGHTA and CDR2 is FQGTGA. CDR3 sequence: CASSPAGDEQFF. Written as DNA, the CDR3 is TGTGCCAGCAGCCCAGCGGGGGATGAGCAGTTCTTC.

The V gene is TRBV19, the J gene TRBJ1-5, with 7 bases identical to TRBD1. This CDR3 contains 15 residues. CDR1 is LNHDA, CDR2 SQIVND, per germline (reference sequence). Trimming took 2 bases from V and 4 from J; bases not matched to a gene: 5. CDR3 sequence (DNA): TGTGCCAGTAGTATATGGGGGACAGAGAATCAGCCCCAGCATTTT. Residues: CASSIWGTENQPQHF.

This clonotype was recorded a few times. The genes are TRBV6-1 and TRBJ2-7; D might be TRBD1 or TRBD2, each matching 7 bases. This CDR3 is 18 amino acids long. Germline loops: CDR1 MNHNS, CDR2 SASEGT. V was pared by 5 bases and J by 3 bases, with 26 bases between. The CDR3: CASSPGEGRGPRLYEQYF. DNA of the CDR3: TGTGCCAGCAGTCCCGGGGAGGGGAGGGGGCCGAGACTCTACGAGCAGTACTTC.

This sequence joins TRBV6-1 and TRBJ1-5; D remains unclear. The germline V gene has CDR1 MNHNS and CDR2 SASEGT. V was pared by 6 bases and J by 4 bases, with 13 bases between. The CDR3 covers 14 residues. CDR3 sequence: CASSASQLNQPQHF. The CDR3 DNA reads TGTGCCAGCAGCGCCTCGCAGTTGAATCAGCCCCAGCATTTT.

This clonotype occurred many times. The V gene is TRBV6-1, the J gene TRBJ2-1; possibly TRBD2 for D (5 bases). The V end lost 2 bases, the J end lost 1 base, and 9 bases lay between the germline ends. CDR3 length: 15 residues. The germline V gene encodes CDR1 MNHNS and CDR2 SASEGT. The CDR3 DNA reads TGTGCCAGCAGTGAATTCACGGGGTCCTACAATGAGCAGTTCTTC. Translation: CASSEFTGSYNEQFF.

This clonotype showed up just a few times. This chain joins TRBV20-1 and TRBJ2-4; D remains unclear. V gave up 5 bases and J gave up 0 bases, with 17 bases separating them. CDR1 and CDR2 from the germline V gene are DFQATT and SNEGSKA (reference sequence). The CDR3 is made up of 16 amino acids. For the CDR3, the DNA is TGCAGTGCTTCCCCCATTGGCAACCTAGCCAAAAACATTCAGTACTTC. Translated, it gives CSASPIGNLAKNIQYF.

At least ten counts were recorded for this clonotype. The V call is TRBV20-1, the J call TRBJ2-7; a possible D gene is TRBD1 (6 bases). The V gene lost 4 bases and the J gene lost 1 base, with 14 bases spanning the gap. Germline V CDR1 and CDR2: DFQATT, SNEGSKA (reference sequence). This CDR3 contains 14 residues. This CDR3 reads CSAKDGQFSYEQYF. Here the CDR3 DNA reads TGCAGTGCTAAAGACGGACAGTTTTCCTACGAGCAGTACTTC.

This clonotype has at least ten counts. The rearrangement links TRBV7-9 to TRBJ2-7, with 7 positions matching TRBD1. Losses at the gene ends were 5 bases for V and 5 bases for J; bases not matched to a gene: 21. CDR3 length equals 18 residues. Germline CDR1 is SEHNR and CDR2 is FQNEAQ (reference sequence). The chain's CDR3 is CASSLPHNGRGRVHEQYF. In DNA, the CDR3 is TGTGCCAGCAGCCTACCCCATAACGGAAGGGGGCGCGTCCACGAGCAGTACTTC.

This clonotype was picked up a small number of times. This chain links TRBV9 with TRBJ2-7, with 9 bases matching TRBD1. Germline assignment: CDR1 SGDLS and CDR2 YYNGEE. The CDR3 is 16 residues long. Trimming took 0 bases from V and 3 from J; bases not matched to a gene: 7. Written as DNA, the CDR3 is TGTGCCAGCAGCGTAGGGGTTACAGGGGGCTTCTACGAGCAGTACTTC. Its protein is CASSVGVTGGFYEQYF.

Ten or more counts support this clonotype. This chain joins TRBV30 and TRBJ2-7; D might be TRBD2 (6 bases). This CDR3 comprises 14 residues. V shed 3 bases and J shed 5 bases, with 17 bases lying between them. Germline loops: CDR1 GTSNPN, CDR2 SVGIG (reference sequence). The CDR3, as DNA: TGTGCCTGGAGCGACACACTAGCAGGGCACGAGCAGTACTTC. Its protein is CAWSDTLAGHEQYF.

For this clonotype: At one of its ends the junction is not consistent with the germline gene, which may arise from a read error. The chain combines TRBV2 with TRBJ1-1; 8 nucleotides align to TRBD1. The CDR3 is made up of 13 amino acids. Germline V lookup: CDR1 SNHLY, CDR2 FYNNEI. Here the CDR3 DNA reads TGTGCCAGCTCACGACAGGGGAACACTGAAGCTTCCTTT. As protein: CASSRQGNTEASF.

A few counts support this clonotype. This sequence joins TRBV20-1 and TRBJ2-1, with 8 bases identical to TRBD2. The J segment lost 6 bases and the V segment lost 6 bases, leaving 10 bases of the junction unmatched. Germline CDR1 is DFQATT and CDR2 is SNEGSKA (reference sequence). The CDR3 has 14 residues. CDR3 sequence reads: CSAGGASGLNEQFF. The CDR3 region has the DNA TGCAGTGCCGGGGGGGCTAGCGGGCTCAATGAGCAGTTCTTC.

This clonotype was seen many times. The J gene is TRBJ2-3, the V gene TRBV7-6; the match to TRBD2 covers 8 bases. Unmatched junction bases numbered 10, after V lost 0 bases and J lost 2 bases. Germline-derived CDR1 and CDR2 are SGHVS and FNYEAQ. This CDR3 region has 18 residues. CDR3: CASSLAYPSGSPTDTQYF. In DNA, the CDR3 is TGTGCCAGCAGCTTAGCCTACCCTAGCGGGTCACCCACAGATACGCAGTATTTT. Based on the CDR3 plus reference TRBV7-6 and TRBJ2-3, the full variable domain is GAGVSQSPRYKVTKRGQDVALRCDPISGHVSLYWYRQALGQGPEFLTYFNYEAQQDKSGLPNDRFSAERPEGSISTLTIQRTEQRDSAMYRCASSLAYPSGSPTDTQYFGPGTRLTVL.

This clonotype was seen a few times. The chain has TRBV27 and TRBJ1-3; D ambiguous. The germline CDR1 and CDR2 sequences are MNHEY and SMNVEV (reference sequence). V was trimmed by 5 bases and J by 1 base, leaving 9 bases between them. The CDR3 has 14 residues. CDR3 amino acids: CASSPRGSGNTIYF. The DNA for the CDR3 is TGTGCCAGCAGTCCCCGGGGATCTGGAAACACCATATATTTT.

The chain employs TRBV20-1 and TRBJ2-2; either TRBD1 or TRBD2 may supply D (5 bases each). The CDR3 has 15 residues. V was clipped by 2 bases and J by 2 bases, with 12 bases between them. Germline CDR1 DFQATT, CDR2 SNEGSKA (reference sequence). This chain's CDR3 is CSARLGRLNTGELFF. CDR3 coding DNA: TGCAGTGCTAGACTGGGACGGCTAAACACCGGGGAGCTGTTTTTT.

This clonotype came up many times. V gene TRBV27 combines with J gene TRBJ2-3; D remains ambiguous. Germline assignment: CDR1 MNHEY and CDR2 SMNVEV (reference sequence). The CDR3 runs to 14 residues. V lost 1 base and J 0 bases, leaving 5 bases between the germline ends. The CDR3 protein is CASSLYKSTDTQYF. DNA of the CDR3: TGTGCCAGCAGTTTATATAAGAGCACAGATACGCAGTATTTT.

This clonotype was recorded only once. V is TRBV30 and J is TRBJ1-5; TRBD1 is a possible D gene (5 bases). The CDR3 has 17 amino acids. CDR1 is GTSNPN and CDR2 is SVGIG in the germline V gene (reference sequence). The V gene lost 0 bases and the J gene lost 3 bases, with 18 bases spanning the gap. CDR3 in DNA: TGTGCCTGGAGTGTACAAGGTGGGGGAGCTCACAATCAGCCCCAGCATTTT. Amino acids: CAWSVQGGGAHNQPQHF.

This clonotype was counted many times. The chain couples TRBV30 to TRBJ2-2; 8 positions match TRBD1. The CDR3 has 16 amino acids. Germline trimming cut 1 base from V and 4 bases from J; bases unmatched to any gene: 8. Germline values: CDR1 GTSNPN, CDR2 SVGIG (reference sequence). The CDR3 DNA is TGTGCCTGGAGTGGGGGCAGGGGGCGAATCACCGGGGAGCTGTTTTTT. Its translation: CAWSGGRGRITGELFF.

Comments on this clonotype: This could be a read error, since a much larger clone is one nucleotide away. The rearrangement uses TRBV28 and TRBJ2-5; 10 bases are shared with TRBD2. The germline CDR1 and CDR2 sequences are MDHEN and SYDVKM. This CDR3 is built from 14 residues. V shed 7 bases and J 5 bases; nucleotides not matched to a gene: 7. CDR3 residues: CASKPGLAVETQYF. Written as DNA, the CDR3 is TGTGCCAGCAAACCCGGACTAGCGGTGGAGACCCAGTACTTC.